This T cell receptor (beta chain) emerged from a study of blood T cells in healthy people across ages (dated by TCRdb to the mid-2010s). For the study in its entirety: Template switching captured roughly one uniquely barcoded TCR beta cDNA molecule per two T cells in model experiments. Age-related changes in TCR beta repertoire diversity were measured in the study by deep sequencing normalized with unique cDNA molecular identifiers. The donors were divided into four age groups: young (average around 16 years), middle-aged (almost 40), aged (under 70) and long-lived (about 79). To avoid experimental bias, donors of different ages were distributed randomly across sequencing lanes. Using the same blood draw, the study looked at two additional independent replicas of 1 million unique cDNA reads for two donors, one aged 18 to 29 and the other aged 80 or older. The investigation overall reported the following: Since profiling was done on bulk unsorted PBMCs, naive and antigen-experienced compartments could not be conclusively compared. Because the CMV infection status of the donors was unknown, age-related changes in expanded clonotypes may potentially have been confounded. Estimates of total diversity from one million sequenced T cells were regarded as lower bounds and underestimates. As age increased, observed TCR beta diversity per million T cells dropped in a roughly linear way, and a significant reduction was already evident by age 40. A strong correlation was found between observed TCR beta diversity and the percentage of naive T cells measured by flow cytometry. Compared with the aged group, the long-lived group had more naive CD4+ T cells, fewer expanded clones and increased TCR diversity, a pattern suggesting age selection.

Clipping removes 7 bases from V and 5 bases from J, with 7 as the unmatched junction base count. Taken from cysteine to phenylalanine, the CDR3 has 14 residues. This entry keeps only the CDR3 DNA: 42 bases, framed from base 1. The CDR1 and CDR2 encoded by the germline V gene are KGHDR and SFDVKD. Donors were roughly 40 systemically healthy Caucasian individuals from Russia aged 6 to 90 years. About 9.1 milliliters of peripheral blood were collected from each donor into EDTA-treated Vacutainer tubes. PBMCs were isolated by Ficoll-Paque density-gradient centrifugation, with at least 6.5 million obtained per sample. Total RNA was extracted from PBMCs with Trizol reagent, with at least 5 micrograms obtained per sample. For every donor, an aliquot of PBMCs went through flow cytometry to measure the percentages of naive CD45RAhigh/CD27high T cells. To prepare the library, 5' RACE was applied. Sequencing took place on an Illumina HiSeq 2500. A second PCR of roughly 7 to 12 cycles was performed with a sample-barcoded 5' primer and a J-beta primer mix. A template-switch 5' adaptor carrying 12 random nucleotides introduced a unique molecular identifier onto each TCR beta cDNA molecule. Each sample yielded at least 2.5 million CDR3-containing paired-end reads. The Mint cDNA synthesis kit, primed by a TRBC-specific oligonucleotide, was used to synthesize first-strand cDNA from all RNA. After uracil-DNA glycosylase treatment, a first 18-cycle PCR used universal primers M1SS and BC2_uni_R on all cDNA. The published analysis was carried out like this. Normalization of each sample was performed by random selection of 1 million high-quality reads, each carrying a distinct molecular identifier. Instead of being binned into consensus sequences, reads with shared molecular identifiers were discarded. MiTCR, run with a Q25 quality threshold and the strictest error-elimination algorithm, handled CDR3 identification, clonotype clustering and error correction. Lower-bound total TCR beta diversity was estimated with a nonparametric unseen species model using Euler transformation. Clones were called with MiXCR by TCRdb after fastp trimmed the public reads at Q25, and only in-frame beta chains were retained. Every entry covers one CDR3 protein and lists the most common genes and DNA from its rows. These V and J calls originate from TCRdb's pipeline instead of the authors' own analysis. The sample records 650,000 to 700,000 distinct CDR3 sequences, roughly 32% of which are singletons. The ten largest clones take up 15% of the sample.

This clonotype occurred once. Its antigen remains unidentified. Nothing much larger sits one base from this clone, and base qualities are not available. One read offers little support. This clonotype was sampled from a woman aged 80 or older in good health. Donor details come from another sample of the same person, matched by shared clones. The rearrangement combines TRBV24-1 with TRBJ2-3; TRBD2 aligns with 8 central bases. The sequencing sample was made of blood. CDR3 protein: CATREAGEIDTQYF. The DNA reads as follows: TGTGCCACCAGGGAAGCGGGAGAGATAGATACGCAGTATTTT.